One and the same sample provided the 11 T cell receptor beta chains below, sequenced in a study of blood T cell repertoires in COVID-19. Repertoires were generated with immunoSEQ multiplex PCR, while TCRdb's copy carries only in-frame clones and drops some. The sample yields about 210,000 clones, 80% to 90% seen once. Sequencing was performed on peripheral blood. Every receptor here comes from a man aged 35-49 years with acute or convalescent COVID-19.

The chain links TRBV28 to TRBJ1-2; 9 bases are shared with TRBD1. In germline, CDR1 is MDHEN, CDR2 SYDVKM. V lost 2 bases to trimming and J lost 4 bases; unmatched junction nucleotides: 5. CDR3 length: 15 residues. The CDR3 sequence: CASSLGTGNIYGYTF. CDR3 DNA: TGTGCCAGCAGTTTAGGGACAGGGAACATCTATGGCTACACCTTC.

This sequence joins TRBV15 and TRBJ1-2, with 7 bases matching TRBD1. Germline loops: CDR1 LNHNV, CDR2 YYDKDF (reference sequence). The CDR3 is made up of 14 amino acids. V shed 5 bases, J shed 4 bases, and the junction held 7 bases outside the gene matches. The CDR3 sequence: CATSADRVGYGYTF. CDR3 DNA sequence: TGTGCCACCAGCGCTGACAGGGTGGGCTATGGCTACACCTTC. Variable domain in full (rest from reference TRBV15 and TRBJ1-2): DAMVIQNPRYQVTQFGKPVTLSCSQTLNHNVMYWYQQKSSQAPKLLFHYYDKDFNNEADTPDNFQSRRPNTSFCFLDIRSPGLGDTAMYLCATSADRVGYGYTFGSGTRLTVV.

The CDR3 sequence is CASSKPHGRADYEQYF. DNA for the CDR3: TGTGCCAGCAGCAAACCCCACGGGAGAGCCGACTACGAGCAGTACTTC. The chain is built from TRBV21-1 and TRBJ2-7; the table's TRBD2 call for D was not verified on the DNA. TRBV21-1 is recorded as a pseudogene. This CDR3 contains 16 residues.

This rearrangement joins TRBV18 to TRBJ2-2; possibly TRBD1 for D (6 bases). The CDR3 consists of 15 residues. The V gene's germline CDR1 is KGHSH and CDR2 LQKENI. V dropped 3 bases and J dropped 6 bases, with 14 bases sitting between them. The CDR3 bases are TGTGCCAGCTCACCCGTGGACAGCCTCCCCGGGGAGCTGTTTTTT. Its translation is CASSPVDSLPGELFF. The whole variable domain, filled in from reference TRBV18 and TRBJ2-2, reads NAGVMQNPRHLVRRRGQEARLRCSPMKGHSHVYWYRQLPEEGLKFMVYLQKENIIDESGMPKERFSAEFPKEGPSILRIQQVVRGDSAAYFCASSPVDSLPGELFFGEGSRLTVL.

This clone was seen a single time. This chain joins TRBV6-5 and TRBJ1-1; 8 bases map to TRBD1. Germline assignment: CDR1 MNHEY and CDR2 SVGAGI. There are 13 residues in the CDR3. The V and J ends lost 4 bases and 4 bases, in that order; junction bases with no gene match: 2. CDR3 in DNA: TGTGCCAGCAGTTGGGACAGGTCCACTGAAGCTTTCTTT. It yields the protein CASSWDRSTEAFF.

The rearrangement uses TRBV29-1 and TRBJ2-5; D is undetermined. CDR1 is SQVTM and CDR2 is ANQGSEA in the germline V gene. This CDR3 region has 13 residues. V was pared by 6 bases and J by 2 bases, with 13 bases between. The CDR3 DNA reads TGCAGCGTAGCGAGAGCTTTACAAGAGACCCAGTACTTC. The encoded protein is CSVARALQETQYF.

The gene calls are TRBV9 and TRBJ2-7, with TRBD1 matching over 11 bases. V shed 3 bases, J shed 6 bases, and the junction held 5 bases outside the gene matches. Germline CDR1 and CDR2: SGDLS and YYNGEE. The CDR3 runs to 14 residues. CDR3 loop: CASSAGQGVGEQYF. DNA of the CDR3: TGTGCCAGCAGCGCGGGACAGGGGGTTGGCGAGCAGTACTTC.

J is TRBJ1-1 and V is TRBV6-4; 10 nucleotides align to TRBD1. The J segment lost 5 bases and the V segment lost 10 bases, leaving 13 bases of the junction unmatched. CDR3 length: 15 residues. From germline, CDR1 is MRHNA and CDR2 SNTAGT. The CDR3 loop is CATRQGAFEGTEAFF. The CDR3 DNA follows: TGTGCCACCCGACAGGGGGCTTTTGAGGGAACTGAAGCTTTCTTT.

The rearrangement joins TRBV7-8 to TRBJ1-3; 7 bases map to TRBD1. With V trimmed by 1 base and J by 3 bases, 3 bases remained unmatched. The CDR3 covers 15 residues. CDR1 is SGHVS and CDR2 is FQNEAQ in the germline V gene. As DNA, the CDR3 is TGTGCCAGCAGCTTAGGGCAGGGGGGTGGAAACACCATATATTTT. This encodes CASSLGQGGGNTIYF.

Only a few counts were recorded for this clone. This chain links TRBV5-1 with TRBJ2-1, with 9 bases matching TRBD2. The germline gives CDR1 SGHRS, CDR2 YFSETQ. The CDR3 totals 18 residues. The trim removed 4 bases at V and 5 bases at J, leaving 16 bases unmatched. CDR3 DNA: TGCGCCAGCAGCGACCACAACTGGAGCGGGAGGCTCGACAATGAGCAGTTCTTC. This gives the protein CASSDHNWSGRLDNEQFF.

This clone has just a few counts. The CDR3 DNA follows: TGTGCCAGCAGCCAATTGGGGACTTCTAGGAATGAGCAGTTCTTC. Its protein is CASSQLGTSRNEQFF. The chain carries TRBV4-2 and TRBJ2-1; possibly TRBD2 for D (6 bases). Trimming removed 2 bases from V and 7 bases from J, with 15 bases in between. Germline CDR1 reads LGHNA; CDR2 reads YNFKEQ. The CDR3 spans 15 residues.